This T cell receptor beta chain was identified in a study of cytomegalovirus exposure and HLA in healthy donors. Each of the donors was a healthy bone marrow donor. PCR employed 60 Vbeta and 13 Jbeta primers. Profiling relied on immunoSEQ multiplex PCR, and the TCRdb table lists in-frame clones only, not all of them. The sample lists 110,000 to 150,000 clones; around 75% were seen once. CDR3 length equals 15 residues. V trimming: 2 bases; J trimming: 8 bases; junction bases outside the gene matches: 11. Germline CDR1 reads SGHNT; CDR2 reads YYREEE (reference sequence). This receptor was obtained from a woman younger than 45 in good health and CMV-seronegative. Sequencing was done on a sample of PBMCs. The chain has TRBV5-4 and TRBJ2-3; TRBD2 matches at 7 bases. CDR3 amino acids: CASSFRGDPGATQYF. The CDR3 nucleotides read TGTGCCAGCAGCTTTCGGGGGGACCCAGGCGCTACGCAGTATTTT.